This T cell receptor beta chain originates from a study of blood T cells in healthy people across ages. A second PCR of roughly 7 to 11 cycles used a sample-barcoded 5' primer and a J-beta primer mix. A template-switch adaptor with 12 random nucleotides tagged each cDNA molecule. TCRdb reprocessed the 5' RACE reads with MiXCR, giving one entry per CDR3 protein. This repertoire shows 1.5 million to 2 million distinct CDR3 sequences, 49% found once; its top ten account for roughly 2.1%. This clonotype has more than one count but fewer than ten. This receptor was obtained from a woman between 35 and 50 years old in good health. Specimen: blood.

The CDR3 here is CAISDVLARGDTQYF. In DNA, the CDR3 is TGTGCCATCAGTGACGTACTAGCACGGGGGGATACGCAGTATTTT. This sequence joins TRBV10-3 and TRBJ2-3, with D possibly being TRBD2 (6 bases). The CDR3 has 15 residues. CDR1 is ENHRY and CDR2 is SYGVKD in the germline V gene. V was trimmed by 3 bases and J by 6 bases, leaving 16 bases between them.